Listed here are 26 T cell receptor beta chains from one sample, sequenced in a study of cytomegalovirus exposure and HLA in healthy donors. PCR used 60 Vbeta primers and 13 Jbeta primers. Measured with immunoSEQ multiplex PCR; TCRdb has only the in-frame clones, and not every one. The table records fewer than 200,000 clones, around four fifths of them present only once. The sample was PBMCs. Receptor source: a man aged 40-49 years in good health and CMV-seropositive.

V gene TRBV4-2 combines with J gene TRBJ2-5, with TRBD2 matching 7 bases. CDR3 length equals 16 residues. Germline loops: CDR1 LGHNA, CDR2 YNFKEQ. V lost 1 base, J lost 4 bases, and 9 bases stayed unmatched. The CDR3 DNA reads TGTGCCAGCAGCCAAGCAGGCGGGAGTATTTCAGAGACCCAGTACTTC. Protein sequence: CASSQAGGSISETQYF.

V and J are TRBV25-1 and TRBJ1-5, with D unresolved. The CDR3 length is 12 residues. Per the germline V gene, CDR1 is MGHDK and CDR2 is SYGVNS. Deletions cut 8 bases from V and 2 bases from J, with 7 bases between. This CDR3 reads CASQVGNQPQHF. The CDR3 DNA is TGTGCCAGCCAGGTTGGCAATCAGCCCCAGCATTTT.

This clone was counted a single time. The rearrangement joins TRBV30 to TRBJ2-3, with D perhaps TRBD2 (5 bases). Trimming stripped 2 bases from V and 6 bases from J, with 12 bases between. The CDR3 length is 13 residues. CDR1 is GTSNPN, CDR2 SVGIG, per germline (reference sequence). As DNA, the CDR3 is TGTGCCTGGAGTTACGGGGTAAGGGATACGCAGTATTTT. Its protein product is CAWSYGVRDTQYF.

V is TRBV4-1 and J is TRBJ2-7; 7 bases line up with TRBD1. CDR3 length equals 15 residues. Per germline, CDR1 MGHRA and CDR2 YSYEKL. Trimming cost V 0 bases and J 2 bases; bases outside gene matches: 4. The DNA for the CDR3 is TGCGCCAGCAGCCAAGAAGACAGGGTTCCCTACGAGCAGTACTTC. This encodes CASSQEDRVPYEQYF.

The chain uses TRBV28 and TRBJ2-2; D possibly corresponds to TRBD1 (5 bases). Trimming removed 4 bases at V and 4 bases at J, with 19 bases between. The CDR3 totals 17 residues. CDR1 is MDHEN and CDR2 is SYDVKM in the germline V gene. The CDR3 bases are TGTGCCAGCAGTTCTCCCCGACAGTCTGAGAGCACCGGGGAGCTGTTTTTT. Encoded protein: CASSSPRQSESTGELFF.

V and J are TRBV5-1 and TRBJ2-3; 10 bases map to TRBD1. With V trimmed by 1 base and J by 5 bases, 10 bases remained unmatched. This CDR3 is built from 17 residues. Germline V gene lookup returns CDR1 SGHRS and CDR2 YFSETQ. CDR3: CASSLRGDRGQLDTQYF. CDR3 bases: TGCGCCAGCAGCTTGCGTGGCGACAGGGGGCAATTAGATACGCAGTATTTT.

This clone was observed a few times. The chain couples TRBV5-4 to TRBJ2-2, with TRBD2 matching over 10 bases. With 4 bases clipped from V and 6 bases from J, the junction kept 18 bases outside the gene matches. Germline CDR1 is SGHNT and CDR2 is YYREEE (reference sequence). The CDR3 is 19 amino acids. CDR3 amino acids: CASSQGAGFLAGVAGELFF. The CDR3 nucleotides are TGTGCCAGCAGCCAAGGAGCCGGGTTCCTAGCGGGAGTGGCCGGGGAGCTGTTTTTT.

This clone has just one count. DNA of the CDR3: TGTGCCAGCAGTTACTCGACAGGTCGGTCCGGTGGCTACACCTTC. The encoded protein is CASSYSTGRSGGYTF. The rearrangement uses TRBV6-5 and TRBJ1-2, with a possible D match to TRBD1 (6 bases). The V end was cut by 0 bases, the J end by 7 bases, with 15 bases between. The germline CDR1 and CDR2 sequences are MNHEY and SVGAGI. This CDR3 is 15 amino acids long.

This chain connects TRBV7-3 to TRBJ2-5; 7 nucleotides align to TRBD1. There are 13 residues in the CDR3. Per germline, CDR1 SGHTA and CDR2 FQGTGA. J was trimmed by 4 bases and V by 5 bases; bases with no gene match: 4. CDR3 sequence: CASSLTGAETQYF. The CDR3, as DNA: TGTGCCAGCAGCCTTACAGGGGCAGAGACCCAGTACTTC. Filled out from reference TRBV7-3 and TRBJ2-5, the complete variable domain reads GAGVSQTPSNKVTEKGKYVELRCDPISGHTALYWYRQSLGQGPEFLIYFQGTGAADDSGLPNDRFFAVRPEGSVSTLKIQRTERGDSAVYLCASSLTGAETQYFGPGTRLLVL.

V usage is TRBV7-2 and J usage is TRBJ1-2; 8 bases are a match to TRBD1. CDR3 length equals 16 residues. Germline values: CDR1 SGHTA, CDR2 FQGNSA. V dropped 4 bases and J dropped 4; count of bases not matched to a gene: 11. The CDR3: CASSSRPGQDSYGYTF. The CDR3 DNA reads as TGTGCCAGCAGCTCAAGACCGGGACAGGATAGCTATGGCTACACCTTC.

The rearrangement links TRBV19 to TRBJ2-7; D may be TRBD1 (5 bases). V lost 3 bases to trimming and J lost 5 bases, with 14 bases between them. The CDR3 covers 14 residues. Germline CDR1 and CDR2: LNHDA and SQIVND (reference sequence). For the CDR3, the DNA is TGTGCCAGTAGTATGGTAGGGGTAATCCACGAGCAGTACTTC. Residues: CASSMVGVIHEQYF.

This chain connects TRBV28 to TRBJ1-5, with TRBD1 matching over 9 bases. Germline V gene data show CDR1 as MDHEN and CDR2 as SYDVKM. The CDR3 loop spans 15 amino acids. Trimming took 6 bases from V and 6 from J; bases not matched to a gene: 9. The CDR3 bases are TGTGCCAGCAGCCCAGCGGGGACAGGGACTCAGCCCCAGCATTTT. It translates to CASSPAGTGTQPQHF.

V gene TRBV7-2 combines with J gene TRBJ2-7; 7 nucleotides line up with TRBD2. V gave up 5 bases and J gave up 2 bases; unmatched junction bases: 6. The CDR3 spans 14 residues. The germline V gene encodes CDR1 SGHTA and CDR2 FQGNSA. Here the CDR3 DNA reads TGTGCCAGCAGCGTTGGCGGGGGACCCTACGAGCAGTACTTC. This gives the protein CASSVGGGPYEQYF.

V usage is TRBV5-6 and J usage is TRBJ2-7; the D is unclear. V was trimmed by 1 base and J by 3 bases, leaving 5 bases between them. This CDR3 is built from 12 residues. Germline V gene sequence: CDR1 SGHDT, CDR2 YYEEEE. CDR3 loop: CASSLRVYEQYF. DNA of the CDR3: TGTGCCAGCAGCTTGAGAGTCTACGAGCAGTACTTC. Based on the CDR3 plus reference TRBV5-6 and TRBJ2-7, the full variable domain is DAGVTQSPTHLIKTRGQQVTLRCSPKSGHDTVSWYQQALGQGPQFIFQYYEEEERQRGNFPDRFSGHQFPNYSSELNVNALLLGDSALYLCASSLRVYEQYFGPGTRLTVT.

A single count supports this clone. The rearrangement joins TRBV30 to TRBJ1-2, with 7 bases lining up with TRBD1. V gave up 7 bases and J gave up 8 bases; unmatched junction bases: 4. In germline, CDR1 is GTSNPN, CDR2 SVGIG (reference sequence). The CDR3 is 10 amino acids. Here the CDR3 reads CASYRGGYTF. Written as DNA, the CDR3 is TGTGCCTCATACAGGGGCGGCTACACCTTC.

This clone is a singleton in its sample. Mismatch with germline at one junction end may stem from a read error. The V and J genes are TRBV4-3 and TRBJ2-7; TRBD2 is a possible D gene (5 bases). The CDR3 spans 17 residues. Per germline, CDR1 LGHNA and CDR2 YSLEER. The CDR3 loop is CAGSQDTGGGPSYEQYF. CDR3 nucleotides: TGCGCCGGCAGCCAAGACACCGGAGGCGGACCCTCCTACGAGCAGTACTTC.

J is TRBJ2-5 and V is TRBV27; D ambiguous. The closer fit of TRBJ2-7 to the DNA end suggests the J call may be wrong. The CDR3 runs to 13 residues. Germline V gene data show CDR1 as MNHEY and CDR2 as SMNVEV (reference sequence). CDR3 amino acids: CASINSSPYEQYF. CDR3 sequence (DNA): TGTGCCAGCATTAATAGCTCCCCCTACGAGCAGTACTTC.

The CDR3 region has the DNA TGTGCCAGCAGCGGAGCACGGACAGGGGAAGGGGACGAGCAGTACTTC. It yields the protein CASSGARTGEGDEQYF. This sequence joins TRBV5-4 and TRBJ2-7; 9 nucleotides match TRBD1. Germline V gene data show CDR1 as SGHNT and CDR2 as YYREEE (reference sequence). The CDR3 is made up of 16 amino acids. The trim removed 4 bases at V and 5 bases at J, leaving 13 bases unmatched.

The gene calls are TRBV7-9 and TRBJ2-5; D is perhaps TRBD1 (5 bases). V lost 5 bases, J lost 2 bases, and 12 bases lay in between. The germline V gene has CDR1 SEHNR and CDR2 FQNEAQ (reference sequence). The CDR3 sequence is 14 residues long. In DNA form, the CDR3 reads TGTGCCAGCAGCCCCGACAGCTTGCAAGAGACCCAGTACTTC. It encodes CASSPDSLQETQYF.

In this sample, this clone turned up once. The CDR3 region is CASSLNGQVPPGSEAFF. The CDR3 bases are TGTGCCAGCAGTTTAAACGGGCAGGTACCTCCGGGGTCTGAAGCTTTCTTT. V is TRBV28 and J is TRBJ1-1; D is unclear. CDR1 is MDHEN, CDR2 SYDVKM, per germline. The germline V and J ends were trimmed by 2 bases and 6 bases, with 22 bases remaining between them. This CDR3 has 17 amino acids.

V and J are TRBV2 and TRBJ2-7; unclear D gene. Trimming cost V 4 bases and J 3 bases, with 10 bases left between them. Germline V CDR1 and CDR2: SNHLY, FYNNEI. The CDR3 contains 13 residues. CDR3 protein: CASSVAMIYEQYF. DNA of the CDR3: TGTGCCAGCAGTGTGGCCATGATCTACGAGCAGTACTTC.

This chain connects TRBV12-5 to TRBJ1-6; 7 bases match TRBD1. Trimming at V came to 4 bases and at J to 0 bases, leaving 6 bases not matched to a gene. The CDR3 sequence is 17 residues long. CDR1 and CDR2 (germline): LGHNT, FRNRAP. The CDR3 DNA is TGTGCTAGTGGTTCCGGACAGGAGAGCTCCTATAATTCACCCCTCCACTTT. Translating gives CASGSGQESSYNSPLHF.

This chain connects TRBV6-1 to TRBJ2-5; D not resolved. Between the trimmed V and J ends, which lost 1 base and 5 bases, there was a span of 11 bases. Germline V gene data show CDR1 as MNHNS and CDR2 as SASEGT. The CDR3 is 14 residues long. Here the CDR3 DNA reads TGTGCCAGCAGTGAAGACCCAGGTGGGGAGACCCAGTACTTC. It is translated as CASSEDPGGETQYF.

The V call is TRBV5-4, the J call TRBJ2-1; a possible D gene is TRBD1 (5 bases). Per germline, CDR1 SGHNT and CDR2 YYREEE (reference sequence). V lost 1 base to trimming and J lost 6 bases, with 20 bases between them. The CDR3 sequence is 17 residues long. In DNA, the CDR3 is TGTGCCAGCAGCTTGAGAAGGCCAGGGCTAATGCTCAATGAGCAGTTCTTC. This gives the protein CASSLRRPGLMLNEQFF.

The genes are TRBV6-6 and TRBJ1-1; TRBD1 is a possible D gene (6 bases). The CDR3 is made up of 15 amino acids. The germline V gene encodes CDR1 MNHNY and CDR2 SVGAGI (reference sequence). Trimming pared 6 bases from V and 0 bases from J, leaving 14 bases between. The CDR3 DNA is TGTGCCAGCAGACCCCGGACAGACATGAACACTGAAGCTTTCTTT. Encoded protein: CASRPRTDMNTEAFF.

This chain connects TRBV5-1 to TRBJ2-1; TRBD2 agrees at 13 bases. The CDR3 contains 17 residues. The V gene end was trimmed by 4 bases and the J gene end by 3 bases; junction bases not matched to a gene: 7. The germline CDR1 and CDR2 sequences are SGHRS and YFSETQ. The CDR3 coding sequence is TGCGCCAGCAGCCAAACTAGCGGGAGGGCTGTCTACAATGAGCAGTTCTTC. It translates to CASSQTSGRAVYNEQFF.